The entry below describes one T cell receptor (beta chain). The repertoire was sequenced with immunoSEQ multiplex PCR; TCRdb's copy has only in-frame clones and lacks some. In the table there are 250,000 to 350,000 clones, about 87% of which are singletons. The data were obtained in a study of blood T cell repertoires in COVID-19. Patients in Seattle were enrolled during active infection, then followed longitudinally. The CDR3 has 15 residues. Trimming cost V 5 bases and J 5 bases; bases outside gene matches: 11. Germline-derived CDR1 and CDR2 are SGHNT and YYREEE (reference sequence). The sequencing input was peripheral blood. This rearrangement joins TRBV5-4 to TRBJ1-1, with 8 bases that match TRBD1. This sequence originates from a woman aged 45-65 years with COVID-19, enrolled during active disease. The CDR3 protein is CASSQTQGEYTEAFF. CDR3 DNA: TGTGCCAGCAGTCAGACACAGGGGGAGTATACTGAAGCTTTCTTT. Supplemented by reference TRBV5-4 and TRBJ1-1, the full variable domain reads ETGVTQSPTHLIKTRGQQVTLRCSSQSGHNTVSWYQQALGQGPQFIFQYYREEENGRGNFPPRFSGLQFPNYSSELNVNALELDDSALYLCASSQTQGEYTEAFFGQGTRLTVV.